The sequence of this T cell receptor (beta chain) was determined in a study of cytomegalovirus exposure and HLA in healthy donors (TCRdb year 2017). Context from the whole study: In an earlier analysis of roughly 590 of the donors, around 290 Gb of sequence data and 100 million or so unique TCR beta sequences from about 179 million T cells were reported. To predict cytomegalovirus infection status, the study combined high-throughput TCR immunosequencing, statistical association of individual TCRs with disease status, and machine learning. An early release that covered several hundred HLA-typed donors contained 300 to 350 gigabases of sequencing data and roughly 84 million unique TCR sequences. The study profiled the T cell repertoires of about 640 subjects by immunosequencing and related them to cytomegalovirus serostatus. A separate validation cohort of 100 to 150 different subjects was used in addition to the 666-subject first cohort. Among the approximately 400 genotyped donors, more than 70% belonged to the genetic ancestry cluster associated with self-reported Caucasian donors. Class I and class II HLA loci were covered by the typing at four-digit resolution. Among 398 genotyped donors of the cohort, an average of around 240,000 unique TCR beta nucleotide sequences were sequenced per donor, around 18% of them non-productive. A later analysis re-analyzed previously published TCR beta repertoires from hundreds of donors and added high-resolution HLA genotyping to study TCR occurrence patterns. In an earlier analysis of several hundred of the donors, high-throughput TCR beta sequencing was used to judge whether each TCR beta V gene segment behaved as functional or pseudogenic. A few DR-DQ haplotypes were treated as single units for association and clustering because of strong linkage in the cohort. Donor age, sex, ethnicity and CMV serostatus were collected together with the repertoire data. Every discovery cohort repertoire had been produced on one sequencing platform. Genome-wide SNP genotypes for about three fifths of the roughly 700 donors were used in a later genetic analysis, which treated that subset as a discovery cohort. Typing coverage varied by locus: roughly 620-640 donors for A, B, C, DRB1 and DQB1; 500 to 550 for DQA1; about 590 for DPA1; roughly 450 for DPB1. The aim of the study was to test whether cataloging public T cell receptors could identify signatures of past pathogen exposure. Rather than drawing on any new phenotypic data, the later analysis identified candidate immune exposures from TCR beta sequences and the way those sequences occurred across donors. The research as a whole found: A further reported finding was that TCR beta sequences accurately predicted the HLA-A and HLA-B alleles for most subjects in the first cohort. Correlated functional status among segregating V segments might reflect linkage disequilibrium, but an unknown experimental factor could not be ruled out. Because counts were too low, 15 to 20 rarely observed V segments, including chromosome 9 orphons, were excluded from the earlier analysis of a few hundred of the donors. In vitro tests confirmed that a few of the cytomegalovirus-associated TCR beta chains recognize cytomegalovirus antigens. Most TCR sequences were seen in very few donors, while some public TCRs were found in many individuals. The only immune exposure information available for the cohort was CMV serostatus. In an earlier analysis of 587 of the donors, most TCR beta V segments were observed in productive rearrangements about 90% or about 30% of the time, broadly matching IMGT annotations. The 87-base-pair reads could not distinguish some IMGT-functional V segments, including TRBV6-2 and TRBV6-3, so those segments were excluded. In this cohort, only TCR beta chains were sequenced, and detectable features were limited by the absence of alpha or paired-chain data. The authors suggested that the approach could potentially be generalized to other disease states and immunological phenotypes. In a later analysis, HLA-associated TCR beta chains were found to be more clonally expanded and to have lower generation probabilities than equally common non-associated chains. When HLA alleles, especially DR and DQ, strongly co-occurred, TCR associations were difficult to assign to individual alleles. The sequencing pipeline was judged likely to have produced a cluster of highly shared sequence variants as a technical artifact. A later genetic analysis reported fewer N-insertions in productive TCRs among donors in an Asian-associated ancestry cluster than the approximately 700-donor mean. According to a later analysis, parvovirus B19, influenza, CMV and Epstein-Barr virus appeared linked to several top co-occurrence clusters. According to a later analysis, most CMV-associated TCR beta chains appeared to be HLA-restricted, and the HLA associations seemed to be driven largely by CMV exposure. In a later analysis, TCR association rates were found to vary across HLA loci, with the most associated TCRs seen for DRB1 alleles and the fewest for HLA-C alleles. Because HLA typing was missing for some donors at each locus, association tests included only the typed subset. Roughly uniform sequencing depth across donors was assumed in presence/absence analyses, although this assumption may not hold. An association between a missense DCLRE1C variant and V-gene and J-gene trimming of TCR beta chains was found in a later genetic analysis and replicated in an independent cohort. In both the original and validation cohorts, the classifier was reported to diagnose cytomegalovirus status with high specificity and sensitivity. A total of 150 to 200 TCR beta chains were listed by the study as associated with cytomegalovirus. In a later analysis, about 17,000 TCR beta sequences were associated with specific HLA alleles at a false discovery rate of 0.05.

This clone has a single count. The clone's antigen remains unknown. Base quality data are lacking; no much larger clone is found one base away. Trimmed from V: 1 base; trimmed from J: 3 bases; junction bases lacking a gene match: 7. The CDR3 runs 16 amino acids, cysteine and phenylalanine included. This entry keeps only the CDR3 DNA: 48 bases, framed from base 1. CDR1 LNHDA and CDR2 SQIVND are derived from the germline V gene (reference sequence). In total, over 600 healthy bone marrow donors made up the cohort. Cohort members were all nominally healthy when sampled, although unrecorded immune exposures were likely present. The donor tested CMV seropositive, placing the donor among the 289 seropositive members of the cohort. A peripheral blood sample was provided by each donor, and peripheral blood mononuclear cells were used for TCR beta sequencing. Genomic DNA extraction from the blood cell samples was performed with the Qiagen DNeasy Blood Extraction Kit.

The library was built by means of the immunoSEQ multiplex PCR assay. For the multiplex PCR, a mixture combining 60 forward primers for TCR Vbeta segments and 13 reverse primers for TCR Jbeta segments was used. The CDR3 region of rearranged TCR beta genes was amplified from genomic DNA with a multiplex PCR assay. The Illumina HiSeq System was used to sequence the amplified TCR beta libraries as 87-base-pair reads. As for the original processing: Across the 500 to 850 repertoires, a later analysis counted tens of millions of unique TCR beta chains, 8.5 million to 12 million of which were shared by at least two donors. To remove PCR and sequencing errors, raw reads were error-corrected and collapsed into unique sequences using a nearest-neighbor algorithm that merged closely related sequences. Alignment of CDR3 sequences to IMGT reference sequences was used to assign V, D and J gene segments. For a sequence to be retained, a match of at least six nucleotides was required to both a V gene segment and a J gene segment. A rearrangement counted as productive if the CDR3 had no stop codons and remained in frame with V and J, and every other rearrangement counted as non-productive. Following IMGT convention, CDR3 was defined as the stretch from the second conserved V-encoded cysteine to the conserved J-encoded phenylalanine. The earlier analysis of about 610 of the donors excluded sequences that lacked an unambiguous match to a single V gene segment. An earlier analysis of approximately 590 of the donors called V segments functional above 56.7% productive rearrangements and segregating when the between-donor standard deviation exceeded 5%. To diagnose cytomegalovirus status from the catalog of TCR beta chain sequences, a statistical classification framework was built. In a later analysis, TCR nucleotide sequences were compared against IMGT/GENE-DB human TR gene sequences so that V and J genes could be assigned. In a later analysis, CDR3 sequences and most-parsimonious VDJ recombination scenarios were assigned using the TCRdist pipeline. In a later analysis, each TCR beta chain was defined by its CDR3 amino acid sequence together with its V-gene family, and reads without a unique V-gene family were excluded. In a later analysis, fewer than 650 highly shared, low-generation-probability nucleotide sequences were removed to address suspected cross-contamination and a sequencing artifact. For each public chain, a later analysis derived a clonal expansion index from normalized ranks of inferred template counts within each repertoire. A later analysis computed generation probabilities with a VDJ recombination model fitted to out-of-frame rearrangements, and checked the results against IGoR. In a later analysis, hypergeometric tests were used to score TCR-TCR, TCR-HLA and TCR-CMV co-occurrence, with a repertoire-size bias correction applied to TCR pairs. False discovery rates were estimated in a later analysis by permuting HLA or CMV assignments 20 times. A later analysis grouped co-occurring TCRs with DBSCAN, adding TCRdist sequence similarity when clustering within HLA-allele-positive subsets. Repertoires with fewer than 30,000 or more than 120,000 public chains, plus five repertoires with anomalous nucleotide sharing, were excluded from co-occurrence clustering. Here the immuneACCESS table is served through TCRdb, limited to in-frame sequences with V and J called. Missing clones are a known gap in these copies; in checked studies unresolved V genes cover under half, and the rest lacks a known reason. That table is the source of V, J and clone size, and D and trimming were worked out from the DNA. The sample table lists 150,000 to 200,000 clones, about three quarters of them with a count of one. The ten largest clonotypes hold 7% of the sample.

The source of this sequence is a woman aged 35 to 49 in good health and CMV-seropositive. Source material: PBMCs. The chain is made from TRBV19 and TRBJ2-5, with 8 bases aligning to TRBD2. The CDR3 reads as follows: CASSIGKRGTEETQYF. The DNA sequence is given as TGTGCCAGTAGTATAGGAAAGCGGGGGACGGAAGAGACCCAGTACTTC.